The present T cell receptor (beta chain) was sequenced within a study of early T cells in non-severe SARS-CoV-2 infection. Study overall: Sequenced bulk RNA came from whole blood that was unsorted, and chains were unpaired.

TCRdb re-derived calls from the 5' RACE reads in MiXCR, one entry per CDR3 protein. This table holds 30,000 to 40,000 distinct CDR3 sequences, roughly 4.5% found once. In this sample, this clonotype turned up many times. V was trimmed by 5 bases and J by 6 bases, leaving 19 bases between them. The germline V gene encodes CDR1 SGHVS and CDR2 FNYEAQ. The CDR3 loop spans 15 amino acids. The sequence came from an adult who was a healthcare worker with PCR-confirmed SARS-CoV-2 infection or an uninfected control (not recorded which). The chain has TRBV7-6 and TRBJ1-1; no clear D. Material for sequencing was whole blood. This CDR3 reads CASSPRLGPVSEAFF. CDR3 DNA sequence: TGTGCCAGCAGCCCTAGACTGGGCCCGGTCTCTGAAGCTTTCTTT.